Presented here are 25 T cell receptor beta chains from one specimen sequenced in a study of regulatory T cells in long-lasting Graves disease. Time point specified: persistent/refractory GD, antithyroid drugs over 5 years with positive TRAb. Making the TCR library involved RNA that had been extracted from PBMCs. Both iRepertoire HTBI primers and Arm-PCR of CDR3 regions were used to build the TCR beta libraries. One entry per CDR3 protein, called by TCRdb with MiXCR from the multiplex PCR reads. In the table there are approximately 440,000 distinct CDR3 sequences, less than 25% of which are singletons. Sequenced material: peripheral blood mononuclear cells (PBMCs), taken when the disease was refractory, from a patient treated with antithyroid drugs. These receptors were taken from a female donor with Graves disease.

This clonotype was seen many times. The chain links TRBV20-1 to TRBJ2-4; 8 bases agree with TRBD1. The CDR3 spans 14 residues. Germline V gene sequence: CDR1 DFQATT, CDR2 SNEGSKA (reference sequence). Trimming removed 5 bases from V and 7 bases from J; junction bases left unmatched: 10. CDR3: CSALRGTGANIQYF. CDR3 DNA sequence: TGCAGTGCTTTGCGTGGGACAGGAGCTAACATTCAGTACTTC.

V is TRBV20-1 and J is TRBJ1-1; D uncertain. This CDR3 spans 13 amino acids. Germline lookup yields CDR1 DFQATT and CDR2 SNEGSKA (reference sequence). Deletions cut 2 bases from V and 5 bases from J, with 12 bases between. The CDR3 DNA reads as TGCAGTGCTAGAACCCCGGGTTGGACTGAAGCTTTCTTT. Its protein product is CSARTPGWTEAFF.

The sample holds many counts of this clonotype. V is TRBV28 and J is TRBJ1-5; D is perhaps TRBD1 (6 bases). Germline assignment: CDR1 MDHEN and CDR2 SYDVKM. The CDR3 is made up of 14 amino acids. With 6 bases removed from V and 3 bases from J, the gap between germline ends came to 12 bases. CDR3 nucleotide sequence: TGTGCCAGCAGGTTCCCAGGGGTCAATCAGCCCCAGCATTTT. As protein: CASRFPGVNQPQHF.

This clonotype was seen only a few times. The V call is TRBV6-2 or TRBV6-3, the J call TRBJ2-5, with D unclear. This CDR3 has 13 amino acids. Germline values: CDR1 MNHEY, CDR2 SVGEGT. Trimming left V 6 bases short and J 4 bases short, with 12 bases between. CDR3: CASSLGSPETQYF. DNA of the CDR3: TGTGCCAGCAGCCTAGGTTCTCCAGAGACCCAGTACTTC.

Points on this clonotype: A much larger clonotype is one base distant, so this may be a read error. The chain is built from TRBV7-8 and TRBJ1-6; TRBD1 agrees at 9 bases. V shed 5 bases, J shed 10 bases, and the junction held 9 bases outside the gene matches. The CDR3 covers 15 residues. Germline-derived CDR1 and CDR2 are SGHVS and FQNEAQ. The CDR3 protein is CASSLIATGGSPLHF. For the CDR3, the DNA is TGTGCCAGCAGCCTCATAGCGACAGGGGGATCACCCCTCCACTTT.

At least ten counts were recorded for this clonotype. The chain couples TRBV12-3 or TRBV12-4 to TRBJ2-5; D is perhaps TRBD2 (6 bases). The germline V and J ends were trimmed by 6 bases and 5 bases, with 13 bases remaining between them. The length of the CDR3 is 13 residues. The DNA for the CDR3 is TGTGCCAGCAGAGACACTAGCACCGAGACCCAGTACTTC. It codes for CASRDTSTETQYF.

This clonotype was seen repeatedly, ten times or more. The J gene is TRBJ2-7, the V gene TRBV6-2 or TRBV6-3, with D maybe TRBD2 (6 bases). The CDR3 sequence is 14 residues long. Germline V gene data show CDR1 as MNHEY and CDR2 as SVGEGT. V lost 6 bases, J lost 6 bases, and 18 bases lay in between. The DNA for the CDR3 is TGTGCCAGCAGCCTGACGGGAGTCCTCCTCGAGCAGTACTTC. Protein sequence: CASSLTGVLLEQYF.

This clonotype was observed a handful of times. V is TRBV20-1 and J is TRBJ1-3; possibly TRBD1 for D (5 bases). Germline values: CDR1 DFQATT, CDR2 SNEGSKA (reference sequence). The V and J ends lost 8 bases and 0 bases respectively, with 14 bases between them. The length of the CDR3 is 14 residues. CDR3 region: CSSRDGNSGNTIYF. CDR3 coding DNA: TGCAGTTCCCGGGACGGCAACTCTGGAAACACCATATATTTT.

This chain uses TRBV2 with TRBJ1-3; D is unresolved. Per germline, CDR1 SNHLY and CDR2 FYNNEI. The length of the CDR3 is 13 residues. Trimming cost V 2 bases and J 5 bases, with 7 bases left between them. The CDR3 here is CASSELSRNTIYF. CDR3 in DNA: TGTGCCAGCAGTGAATTGAGTCGAAACACCATATATTTT.

In the case of this clonotype: One junction end does not reproduce the germline sequence, and a read error may be involved. The rearrangement links TRBV5-5 to TRBJ1-1; D not resolved. The CDR3 covers 15 residues. Germline V gives CDR1 SGHKS, CDR2 YYEKEE (reference sequence). The CDR3 is CASSLASTVNTGAFF. Here the CDR3 DNA reads TGTGCCAGCAGCTTGGCGTCGACGGTGAACACTGGAGCTTTCTTT.

This clonotype was counted ten times or more. The rearrangement uses TRBV6-2 or TRBV6-3 and TRBJ2-7; D is possibly TRBD1 or TRBD2 (6 bases each). CDR1 is MNHEY, CDR2 SVGEGT, per germline. This CDR3 is built from 15 residues. Trimming took 5 bases from V and 0 from J, leaving 14 bases between them. DNA for the CDR3: TGTGCCAGCAGTAGGGGGGAGGTCCCCTCCTACGAGCAGTACTTC. Its translation is CASSRGEVPSYEQYF.

This chain joins TRBV11-2 and TRBJ1-1; unclear D gene. The CDR3 has 17 residues. Trimming cost V 1 base and J 4 bases, with 19 bases left between them. Germline assignment: CDR1 SGHAT and CDR2 FQNNGV. The CDR3 loop reads CASSLGRRFSVATEAFF. For the CDR3, the DNA is TGTGCCAGCAGCTTAGGACGAAGGTTTTCAGTGGCCACTGAAGCTTTCTTT. Looking up the rest from reference TRBV11-2 and TRBJ1-1 gives the full variable domain: EAGVAQSPRYKIIEKRQSVAFWCNPISGHATLYWYQQILGQGPKLLIQFQNNGVVDDSQLPKDRFSAERLKGVDSTLKIQPAKLEDSAVYLCASSLGRRFSVATEAFFGQGTRLTVV.

The CDR3 is CASSLERGPYEQYF. In DNA form, the CDR3 reads TGTGCCAGCAGCTTAGAACGGGGGCCCTACGAGCAGTACTTC. This chain joins TRBV7-8 and TRBJ2-7; the D call may be TRBD1 or TRBD2 (6 bases each). Per germline, CDR1 SGHVS and CDR2 FQNEAQ. This CDR3 spans 14 amino acids. Deletions cut 1 base from V and 2 bases from J, with 9 bases between. Filled out from reference TRBV7-8 and TRBJ2-7, the complete variable domain reads GAGVSQSPRYKVAKRGQDVALRCDPISGHVSLFWYQQALGQGPEFLTYFQNEAQLDKSGLPSDRFFAERPEGSVSTLKIQRTQQEDSAVYLCASSLERGPYEQYFGPGTRLTVT.

This clonotype appeared many times. The chain couples TRBV7-8 to TRBJ2-7; no reliable D call. Germline V CDR1 and CDR2: SGHVS, FQNEAQ. Trimming stripped 5 bases from V and 1 base from J, with 12 bases between. The CDR3 contains 14 residues. The CDR3 is CASSRPGVSYEQYF. As DNA, the CDR3 is TGTGCCAGCAGCCGCCCCGGAGTTTCCTACGAGCAGTACTTC.

The chain combines TRBV19 with TRBJ1-2; D ambiguous. This CDR3 is built from 15 residues. Germline CDR1 LNHDA, CDR2 SQIVND (reference sequence). Trimming took off 5 bases at V and 4 bases at J, with 17 bases between the two ends. In nucleotides, the CDR3 is TGTGCCAGTAGTGTTTCAGCGTCAGCATTCTATGGCTACACCTTC. Residues: CASSVSASAFYGYTF.

The chain links TRBV10-3 to TRBJ2-7; D is ambiguous. The V gene's germline CDR1 is ENHRY and CDR2 SYGVKD. This CDR3 is built from 11 residues. Trimming removed 6 bases at V and 5 bases at J, with 8 bases between. CDR3 sequence: CAISGSDEQYF. The CDR3 DNA reads TGTGCCATCAGCGGAAGCGACGAGCAGTACTTC.

The V gene is TRBV20-1, the J gene TRBJ2-7, with 9 bases that match TRBD2. In germline, CDR1 is DFQATT, CDR2 SNEGSKA (reference sequence). This CDR3 has 16 amino acids. The ends lost 1 base at V and 4 bases at J; junction bases unmatched: 11. The CDR3 region is CSARGAIAGVGYEQYF. The DNA of the CDR3 is TGCAGTGCTAGAGGGGCAATAGCGGGAGTGGGATACGAGCAGTACTTC.

The J gene is TRBJ1-5, the V gene TRBV20-1; maybe TRBD1 (5 bases). Per the germline V gene, CDR1 is DFQATT and CDR2 is SNEGSKA (reference sequence). The V end was cut by 5 bases, the J end by 9 bases, with 17 bases between. This CDR3 has 13 amino acids. The CDR3 coding sequence is TGCAGTGCTCCGGGACTGTTGACGGGGCCCCAGCATTTT. Protein product: CSAPGLLTGPQHF.

This clonotype was detected a few times. The chain is built from TRBV20-1 and TRBJ1-2; D possibly corresponds to TRBD1 (5 bases). V gave up 6 bases and J gave up 5 bases, with 22 bases separating them. Germline V gives CDR1 DFQATT, CDR2 SNEGSKA (reference sequence). This CDR3 has 15 residues. CDR3 DNA sequence: TGCAGTGCCCGAGCGGGATGGGACGGTAGTTATGGCTACACCTTC. Translating gives CSARAGWDGSYGYTF.

In the case of this clonotype: A much larger clone sits a single nucleotide away, making a read error possible. The genes are TRBV6-9 and TRBJ2-7; no reliable D call. Germline V CDR1 and CDR2: MNHGY, SVAAGI. The V end was cut by 3 bases, the J end by 2 bases, with 20 bases between. The CDR3 length is 17 residues. In DNA form, the CDR3 reads TGTGCCAGCAGTTACTCATGGTTGAGTGAGCAGACCTACGAGCAGTACTTC. Translated, it gives CASSYSWLSEQTYEQYF.

This clonotype appeared many times. The chain is built from TRBV5-1 and TRBJ2-7; the D is unclear. This CDR3 spans 13 amino acids. V lost 1 base, J lost 2 bases, and 7 bases lay in between. The germline V gene has CDR1 SGHRS and CDR2 YFSETQ. The CDR3 region has the DNA TGCGCCAGCAGCTTGCCGCAAGCCTACGAGCAGTACTTC. It codes for CASSLPQAYEQYF.

The table lists this clonotype with many counts. This chain uses TRBV28 with TRBJ1-1; no firm D call. V lost 8 bases and J 1 base, leaving 11 bases between the germline ends. There are 13 residues in the CDR3. Germline V gene sequence: CDR1 MDHEN, CDR2 SYDVKM. The CDR3 DNA is TGTGCCAGCGTACCCGTACAGAACACTGAAGCTTTCTTT. This codes for CASVPVQNTEAFF.

This clonotype has only one observation. This chain joins TRBV20-1 and TRBJ2-2; D unresolved. The germline gives CDR1 DFQATT, CDR2 SNEGSKA (reference sequence). This CDR3 contains 15 residues. The V end lost 1 base, the J end lost 0 bases, and 9 bases lay between the germline ends. The CDR3 DNA reads TGCAGTGCTAGAGCTTCAATCTCGAACACCGGGGAGCTGTTTTTT. Protein: CSARASISNTGELFF.

This clonotype appeared a few times. The chain links TRBV7-2 to TRBJ2-2; 9 bases match TRBD2. CDR3 length equals 15 residues. Germline V gene sequence: CDR1 SGHTA, CDR2 FQGNSA. With 4 bases clipped from V and 0 bases from J, the junction kept 0 bases outside the gene matches. CDR3 amino acids: CASSSSGANTGELFF. CDR3 DNA: TGTGCCAGCAGCTCTAGCGGGGCGAACACCGGGGAGCTGTTTTTT.

This chain links TRBV7-4 with TRBJ1-5; D gene uncertain. This CDR3 contains 14 residues. Germline-derived CDR1 and CDR2 are SGHVT and SQSDAQ. Trimming cost V 5 bases and J 1 base, with 9 bases left between them. The CDR3 DNA follows: TGTGCCAGCAGCAAATTTGGGAGCAATCAGCCCCAGCATTTT. Encoded protein: CASSKFGSNQPQHF.